The entry below gives a single T cell receptor beta chain sequence along with its context. Antigen specificity is unknown. Trimming shortened V by 4 bases and J by 7 bases, and 6 bases separated the two germline ends. CDR3 length equals 11 residues. The germline CDR1 and CDR2 sequences are MDHEN and SYDVKM. This sample was taken from a study of blood T cells in healthy people across ages. Through a sample-barcoded 5' primer and a J-beta primer mix, a second PCR was run for about 6 to 11 cycles. One entry per CDR3 protein, called by TCRdb with MiXCR from the 5' RACE reads. The repertoire consists of 850,000 to 1,300,000 distinct CDR3 sequences, with 40% to 45% occurring once and the leading ten covering approximately 17%. Broader study findings: Aged donors had fewer naive CD4+ cells and lower diversity than long-lived donors. Expanded clonotype changes were possibly confounded by unknown donor CMV status.

The clonotype originates from a woman aged 55-70 years in good health. Sequenced sample: blood. The rearrangement links TRBV28 to TRBJ2-3; TRBD2 is a possible D gene (5 bases). The CDR3 DNA is TGTGCCAGCAGTTCCGGGAATACGCAGTATTTT. As protein: CASSSGNTQYF.